This is a list of T cell receptor beta chains from one sample in a study of T cells of healthy individuals. TCRdb re-called the 5' RACE reads with MiXCR, one entry per CDR3 protein. The sample has approximately 50,000 distinct CDR3 sequences, roughly 15% seen once. These receptors all stem from a human donor in good health. Both conserved end residues are part of each CDR3.

J: TRBJ2-3
V: TRBV6-5
CDR3: CASTLDRGRSDTQYF

J: TRBJ1-2
V: TRBV2
CDR3: CASRGTGNGGYTF

J: TRBJ1-2
V: TRBV6-2/TRBV6-3
CDR3: CASRRRTERAYGYTF

J: TRBJ1-3
V: TRBV6-1
CDR3: CASALDGSSGNTIYF

J: TRBJ2-1
V: TRBV6-6
CDR3: CASRGDSYNEQFF

J: TRBJ2-5
V: TRBV10-3
CDR3: CAISEPGQHQETQYF

J: TRBJ2-7
V: TRBV20-1
CDR3: CSAHKGHSSLGEQYF

J: TRBJ2-1
V: TRBV4-3
CDR3: CASSQDWRGLYNEQFF

J: TRBJ2-4
V: TRBV6-1
CDR3: CASSEAAGGQKGAKNIQYF

J: TRBJ1-4
V: TRBV5-6
CDR3: CASSSGTGPNEKLFF

J: TRBJ1-5
V: TRBV20-1
CDR3: CSARDGIRTTGHQPQHF

J: TRBJ1-5
V: TRBV4-3
CDR3: CASSQWGPRDNSNQPQHF

J: TRBJ2-5
V: TRBV20-1
CDR3: CSASEKETQYF

J: TRBJ2-1
V: TRBV20-1
CDR3: CSAGGSGRDRVYNEQFF

J: TRBJ1-4
V: TRBV5-1
CDR3: CASSLEGLGYEKLFF

J: TRBJ1-1
V: TRBV6-1
CDR3: CASSWEGGTEAFF

J: TRBJ2-3
V: TRBV7-9
CDR3: CASSLARGTGPTDTQYF

J: TRBJ2-1
V: TRBV29-1
CDR3: CSPRLFGQDNEQFF

J: TRBJ2-5
V: TRBV5-1
CDR3: CASSLGREITSQETQYF

J: TRBJ2-7
V: TRBV3-2
CDR3: CASSQGAGGTYEQYF

J: TRBJ2-3
V: TRBV4-3
CDR3: CASSQDGRVTDTQYF

J: TRBJ2-7
V: TRBV20-1
CDR3: CSARGAGGVYEQYF

J: TRBJ1-3
V: TRBV29-1
CDR3: CSVVHMDSGNTIYF

J: TRBJ2-6
V: TRBV5-1
CDR3: CASSPLGGRGANVLTF

J: TRBJ2-3
V: TRBV20-1
CDR3: CSVAGSSGRPSGTDTQYF

J: TRBJ1-4
V: TRBV7-9
CDR3: CASSRPGGNEKLFF

J: TRBJ2-3
V: TRBV12-3/TRBV12-4
CDR3: CASSLGGYSTDTQYF

J: TRBJ2-1
V: TRBV29-1
CDR3: CSVAQSGATNEQFF

J: TRBJ2-1
V: TRBV20-1
CDR3: CSARELGTPARNEQFF